Listed below are T cell receptor beta chains from one sample, sequenced in a study of shared clonotypes between healthy human individuals. Profiled with immunoSEQ multiplex PCR; TCRdb holds only in-frame clones, not every one. The data show about a million clones, approximately 80% seen once. What was sequenced was memory CD4+ T cells sorted from blood. The receptors were gathered from a young man in good health. The conserved cysteine and the conserved F or W are not part of the CDR3 here.

TRBV10-1 | ASSEGTGTYEQY
TRBV11-2 | ASSSAGSGANVLT
TRBV30 | AWSVSSGGKQY
TRBV5-1 | ASSGGDGVNSPLH
TRBV9 | ASSQWDSHNYGYT
TRBV5-1 | ASSLEPGQLNSPLH
TRBV6-5 | ASRRGLADYEQY
TRBV5-4 | ASSLGGSSGLQETQY
TRBV9 | ASSRDSNYGYT
TRBV7-2 | ASSLRREGTGELF
TRBV2 | ASLGLSYEQY
TRBV19 | ASSRDREVHEQY
TRBV19 | ASSPVGETQY
TRBV19 | ASSGGGNSQPQH
TRBV10-3 | AISPLPYEQY
TRBV5-1 | ASSATGTSGSYEQY
TRBV11-3 | ASSRWEGETQY
TRBV18 | ASSQTGRGSGNTIY
TRBV5-8 | ASSQGLAGTKNIQY
TRBV7-3 | ASLADRGRTEAF
TRBV7-9 | ASSPHPTTGVGNTIY
TRBV10-3 | AISESTGYSNQPQH
TRBV13 | ASSFGGDYEQY
TRBV2 | ASSPRASGTEAF
TRBV14 | ASSQGRVEQY
TRBV11-2 | ASSSGIRTDTQY
TRBV6-1 | ASSETPRGNTIY
TRBV18 | ASSSWTEREKLF
TRBV28 | ASSTSGGRGDTQY
TRBV6-6 | ASSHASEKLF
TRBV30 | AWSLAGSEQY
TRBV5-1 | ASSRGTQSEQY
TRBV4-1 | ASSQYLVGWLAGVYNEQF
TRBV5-5 | ASRYTDSPNTEAF
TRBV5-1 | ASSTGLAWNTGELF
TRBV5-1 | ASSLDGSSNQPQH
TRBV11-2 | ASSLALWVGSTEAF
TRBV5-1 | ASSRTGWGTNTEAF
TRBV10-3 | AISQGRANTEAF
TRBV2 | ASSDGIGEQY
TRBV11-2 | ASSLSRVTDEQY
TRBV7-2 | ASSLDGQGARSYEQY
TRBV28 | ASSLYHTEAF
TRBV30 | ASRRGLNEQY
TRBV30 | AWSRGGLSGNTIY
TRBV5-6 | ASRNWGFFSNQPQH
TRBV18 | ASSLSSGANVLT